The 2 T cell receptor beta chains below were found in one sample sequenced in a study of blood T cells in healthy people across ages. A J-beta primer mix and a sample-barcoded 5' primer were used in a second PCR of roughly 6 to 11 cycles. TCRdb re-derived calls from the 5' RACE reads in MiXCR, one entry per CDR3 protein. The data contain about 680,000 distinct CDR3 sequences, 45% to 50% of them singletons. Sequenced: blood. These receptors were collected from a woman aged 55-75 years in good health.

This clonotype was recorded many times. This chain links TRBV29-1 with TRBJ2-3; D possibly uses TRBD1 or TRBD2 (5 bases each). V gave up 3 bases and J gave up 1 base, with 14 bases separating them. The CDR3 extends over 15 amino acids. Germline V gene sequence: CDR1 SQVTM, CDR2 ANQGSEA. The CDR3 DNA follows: TGCAGCGTTGACGGGGCAGCGACCGGCACAGATACGCAGTATTTT. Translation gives CSVDGAATGTDTQYF.

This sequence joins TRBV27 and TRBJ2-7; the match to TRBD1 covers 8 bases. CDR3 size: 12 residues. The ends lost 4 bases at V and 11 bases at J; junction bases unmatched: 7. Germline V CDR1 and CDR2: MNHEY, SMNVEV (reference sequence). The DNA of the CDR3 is TGTGCCAGCAGTTCCAACAGGGGGACGGAGTACTTC. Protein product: CASSSNRGTEYF.